The clone carrying this T cell receptor (beta chain) was counted many times. The data stem from a study of identical twins. Each CDR3 protein is one row after TCRdb ran MiXCR on the 5' RACE reads. The sample includes 700,000 or so distinct CDR3 sequences, around 8.6% seen only once; the top ten take 0.75% to 1%. V lost 5 bases and J 6 bases, leaving 12 bases between the germline ends. Germline V gives CDR1 SGHAT, CDR2 FQDESV (reference sequence). The CDR3 spans 13 residues. Separately, the same data were catalogued under a study of yellow fever vaccine responses in identical twins.

The V and J genes are TRBV11-1 and TRBJ2-3; D is uncertain. This TCR was recovered from a woman aged 18-29 years in good health. The specimen sequenced was PBMCs. CDR3 nucleotides: TGTGCCAGCAGCCACCCAGAGAGGGATACGCAGTATTTT. This sequence encodes CASSHPERDTQYF.